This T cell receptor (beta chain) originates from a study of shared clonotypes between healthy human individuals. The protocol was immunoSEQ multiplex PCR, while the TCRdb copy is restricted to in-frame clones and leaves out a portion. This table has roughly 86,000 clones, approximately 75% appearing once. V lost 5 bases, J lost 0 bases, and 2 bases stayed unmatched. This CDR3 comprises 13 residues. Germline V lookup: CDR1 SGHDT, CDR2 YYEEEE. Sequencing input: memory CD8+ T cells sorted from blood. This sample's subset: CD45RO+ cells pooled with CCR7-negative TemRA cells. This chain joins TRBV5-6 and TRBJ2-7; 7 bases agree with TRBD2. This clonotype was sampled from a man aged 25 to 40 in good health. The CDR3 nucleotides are TGTGCCAGCAGGTTAGCGGGCTCCTACGAGCAGTACTTC. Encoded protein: CASRLAGSYEQYF.